Listed here are 11 T cell receptor beta chains from one sample, sequenced in a study of OX40 agonist ivuxolimab in advanced cancers. Only in-frame clones appear in the TCRdb table, and some are missing; sequencing was by immunoSEQ multiplex PCR. The table shows 45,000 to 55,000 clones, with roughly 85% occurring only once. The sequencing used CD4+ or CD8+ T cells sorted from blood, collected in a trial of the OX40 agonist ivuxolimab. These receptors were collected from an adult with an advanced solid tumor such as melanoma, head and neck, liver or kidney cancer.

This chain uses TRBV27 with TRBJ1-4; D is unresolved. Trimming took off 3 bases at V and 8 bases at J, with 10 bases between the two ends. Per the germline V gene, CDR1 is MNHEY and CDR2 is SMNVEV (reference sequence). The CDR3 is made up of 13 amino acids. The CDR3 DNA reads TGTGCCAGCAGTTTGATGGATGGGGAAAAACTGTTTTTT. The encoded protein is CASSLMDGEKLFF.

The V and J genes are TRBV19 and TRBJ2-3; TRBD2 agrees at 9 bases. The CDR3 runs to 16 residues. Germline loops: CDR1 LNHDA, CDR2 SQIVND (reference sequence). Germline trimming cut 9 bases from V and 0 bases from J; bases unmatched to any gene: 10. The CDR3 coding sequence is TGTGCCAGCTCCATGCCAGCGGGAGGCAGCACAGATACGCAGTATTTT. It codes for CASSMPAGGSTDTQYF.

CDR3 sequence: CASSLQGAIPGEQFF. In nucleotides, the CDR3 is TGCGCCAGCAGCTTACAGGGTGCGATACCGGGTGAGCAGTTCTTC. This chain uses TRBV5-1 with TRBJ2-1, with D possibly TRBD1 on 6 matching bases. Trimming shortened V by 2 bases and J by 9 bases, and 18 bases separated the two germline ends. CDR1 is SGHRS and CDR2 is YFSETQ in the germline V gene. The CDR3 has 15 amino acids.

This sequence joins TRBV5-1 and TRBJ2-2, with no clear D. Germline-derived CDR1 and CDR2 are SGHRS and YFSETQ. This CDR3 has 13 amino acids. Between the trimmed V and J ends, which lost 3 bases and 7 bases, there was a span of 10 bases. The CDR3 nucleotides read TGCGCCAGCAGCTCGGACCGTGGCGGGGAGCTGTTTTTT. Protein product: CASSSDRGGELFF.

The chain recombines TRBV19 with TRBJ2-7; 8 bases are a match to TRBD1. There are 11 residues in the CDR3. The ends lost 8 bases at V and 6 bases at J; junction bases unmatched: 3. CDR1 is LNHDA and CDR2 is SQIVND in the germline V gene (reference sequence). The DNA for the CDR3 is TGTGCCAGTGCACAGGGGGGCGAGCAGTACTTC. It translates to CASAQGGEQYF.

This clone was recorded only once. The CDR3: CASSSLGRTGELFF. The DNA for the CDR3 is TGTGCCAGCAGCTCCCTGGGGCGGACCGGGGAGCTGTTTTTT. J is TRBJ2-2 and V is TRBV7-3; a weak D match, TRBD1 (5 bases). Germline V gene data show CDR1 as SGHTA and CDR2 as FQGTGA. V dropped 4 bases and J dropped 5 bases, with 11 bases sitting between them. The CDR3 totals 14 residues.

This clone was found a few times. V is TRBV5-4 and J is TRBJ2-5; the D is unclear. V shed 0 bases and J shed 5 bases, with 11 bases lying between them. This CDR3 comprises 14 residues. From germline, CDR1 is SGHNT and CDR2 YYREEE (reference sequence). The CDR3 reads CASSLVYSSETQYF. CDR3 DNA sequence: TGTGCCAGCAGCTTGGTCTATTCATCGGAGACCCAGTACTTC.

The chain recombines TRBV6-1 with TRBJ2-7; tentative D call: TRBD1 (6 bases). V lost 2 bases to trimming and J lost 5 bases, with 13 bases between them. The germline gives CDR1 MNHNS, CDR2 SASEGT. The CDR3 length is 14 residues. This CDR3 is CASSELAGANEQYF. DNA for the CDR3: TGTGCCAGCAGTGAATTGGCAGGGGCAAACGAGCAGTACTTC.

The chain joins TRBV2 to TRBJ1-1; D is undetermined. CDR3 size: 15 residues. V gave up 7 bases and J gave up 5 bases, with 20 bases separating them. CDR1 and CDR2 from the germline V gene are SNHLY and FYNNEI. CDR3 residues: CASTQPPLGKTEAFF. Written as DNA, the CDR3 is TGTGCCAGCACACAACCTCCCTTGGGTAAGACTGAAGCTTTCTTT.

V gene TRBV10-3 combines with J gene TRBJ2-5; D unclear. Per germline, CDR1 ENHRY and CDR2 SYGVKD. Deletions cut 1 base from V and 7 bases from J, with 7 bases between. The length of the CDR3 is 12 residues. The CDR3: CAISELSGTQYF. The CDR3 coding sequence is TGTGCCATCAGTGAGTTATCTGGGACCCAGTACTTC.

This sequence joins TRBV2 and TRBJ1-5; D not certain. The germline V gene encodes CDR1 SNHLY and CDR2 FYNNEI. Trimming took off 3 bases at V and 0 bases at J, with 3 bases between the two ends. The CDR3 length is 13 residues. The CDR3 is CASSDDSNQPQHF. The CDR3, as DNA: TGTGCCAGCAGTGACGATAGCAATCAGCCCCAGCATTTT.